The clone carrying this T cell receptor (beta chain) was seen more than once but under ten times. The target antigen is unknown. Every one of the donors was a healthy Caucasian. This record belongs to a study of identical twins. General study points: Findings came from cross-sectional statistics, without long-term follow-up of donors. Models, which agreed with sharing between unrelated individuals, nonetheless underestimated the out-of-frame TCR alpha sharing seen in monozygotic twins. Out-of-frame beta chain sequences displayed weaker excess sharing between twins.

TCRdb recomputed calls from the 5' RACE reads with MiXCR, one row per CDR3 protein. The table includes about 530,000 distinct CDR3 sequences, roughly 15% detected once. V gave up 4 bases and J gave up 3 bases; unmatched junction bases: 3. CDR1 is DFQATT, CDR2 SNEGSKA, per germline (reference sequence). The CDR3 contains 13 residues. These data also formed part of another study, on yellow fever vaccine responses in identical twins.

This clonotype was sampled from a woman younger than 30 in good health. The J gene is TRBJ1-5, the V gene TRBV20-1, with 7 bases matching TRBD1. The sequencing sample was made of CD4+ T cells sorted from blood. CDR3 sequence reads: CSAKGQLNQPQHF. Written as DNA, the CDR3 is TGCAGTGCTAAGGGACAGCTCAATCAGCCCCAGCATTTT.